This paragraph covers one T cell receptor (beta chain) sequence. Method: immunoSEQ multiplex PCR; TCRdb's copy keeps in-frame clones and lacks some. The sample comprises 110,000 to 150,000 clones, 92% of which are singletons, and around 1.5% rests with the top ten. Germline assignment: CDR1 PRHDT and CDR2 FYEKMQ (reference sequence). The CDR3 runs to 15 residues. After removal of 3 bases from V and 6 bases from J, the junction contained 7 bases not matched to a gene. The sample originates from a study of T cell responses to AZD1222 COVID-19 vaccine. The specimen was peripheral blood, collected on day 0 of AZD1222 vaccination. The clonotype comes from an adult in good health. The genes are TRBV13 and TRBJ2-1; TRBD2 matches 8 bases. DNA for the CDR3: TGTGCCAGCAGCTTGCGTCGGGAGGGAAGCAATGAGCAGTTCTTC. Translated: CASSLRREGSNEQFF.